The 21 T cell receptor beta chains in this list originate from one sample, sequenced in a study of T cell repertoires in aging, cancer and after chemotherapy. Peripheral blood genomic DNA, not sorted cells or RNA, was the template. Rearranged V-D-J TRB sequences were amplified with a mixed TRB-A/B primer pool. Via MiXCR, TCRdb re-called the multiplex PCR reads, giving one row per CDR3 protein. Here the sample spans approximately 3,100 distinct CDR3 sequences, approximately 24% being singletons. The material sequenced was blood. These receptors were obtained from a human donor with a solid tumor.

This clonotype was counted between two and nine times. The chain recombines TRBV10-2 with TRBJ1-1; 8 nucleotides agree with TRBD1. Trimming removed 6 bases from V and 7 bases from J; junction bases left unmatched: 4. The CDR3 covers 12 residues. The germline V gene has CDR1 WSHSY and CDR2 SAAADI. The CDR3 region has the DNA TGCGCCAGCAGGACAGGGGCGGATGAAGCTTTCTTT. It encodes CASRTGADEAFF.

The V gene is TRBV5-4, the J gene TRBJ2-3; D is unresolved. Trimming removed 4 bases at V and 2 bases at J, with 11 bases between. CDR3 size: 14 residues. The V gene's germline CDR1 is SGHNT and CDR2 YYREEE (reference sequence). CDR3 loop: CASSPARFTDTQYF. As DNA, the CDR3 is TGTGCCAGCAGCCCCGCCAGGTTCACAGATACGCAGTATTTT. Drawing the rest from reference TRBV5-4 and TRBJ2-3, the complete variable domain is ETGVTQSPTHLIKTRGQQVTLRCSSQSGHNTVSWYQQALGQGPQFIFQYYREEENGRGNFPPRFSGLQFPNYSSELNVNALELDDSALYLCASSPARFTDTQYFGPGTRLTVL.

This clonotype is deemed medium-sized. This sequence joins TRBV19 and TRBJ2-7; 8 bases line up with TRBD2. The CDR3 sequence is 14 residues long. Germline CDR1 reads LNHDA; CDR2 reads SQIVND (reference sequence). V lost 1 base, J lost 1 base, and 0 bases stayed unmatched. CDR3 amino acids: CASSIAGGSYEQYF. As DNA, the CDR3 is TGTGCCAGTAGTATAGCGGGAGGGTCCTACGAGCAGTACTTC.

The V and J genes are TRBV11-3 and TRBJ1-4; TRBD1 might be the D (6 bases). This CDR3 spans 14 amino acids. Germline V gene data show CDR1 as SGHNT and CDR2 as YENEEA. V gave up 6 bases and J gave up 3 bases, with 11 bases separating them. CDR3 region: CASSPAGANEKLFF. CDR3 nucleotides: TGTGCCAGCAGTCCGGCAGGGGCTAATGAAAAACTGTTTTTT. Full variable domain (rest looked up from reference TRBV11-3 and TRBJ1-4): EAGVVQSPRYKIIEKKQPVAFWCNPISGHNTLYWYLQNLGQGPELLIRYENEEAVDDSQLPKDRFSAERLKGVDSTLKIQPAELGDSAVYLCASSPAGANEKLFFGSGTQLSVL.

In its sample, this clonotype was seen a few times. The rearrangement links TRBV20-1 to TRBJ2-3; 8 positions match TRBD2. The germline V gene has CDR1 DFQATT and CDR2 SNEGSKA (reference sequence). The CDR3 consists of 16 residues. V was clipped by 0 bases and J by 5 bases; unmatched bases: 10. CDR3: CSARDRTGGPQDTQYF. In DNA form, the CDR3 reads TGCAGTGCTAGAGATCGGACGGGGGGGCCCCAAGATACGCAGTATTTT.

On this clonotype itself: Since a much larger clone is just one base distant, this may be a read error. The V and J genes are TRBV6-5 and TRBJ2-1; D could derive from TRBD1 or TRBD2 (6 bases each). The CDR3 spans 14 residues. In germline, CDR1 is MNHEY, CDR2 SVGAGI. The CDR3 loop reads CSSSYYGGGNEQFF. CDR3 bases: TGTTCCAGCAGTTACTATGGAGGGGGCAATGAGCAGTTCTTC.

This clonotype was seen only a few times. The V call is TRBV5-5, the J call TRBJ1-1, with TRBD1 matching 7 bases. The J segment lost 1 base and the V segment lost 4 bases, leaving 13 bases of the junction unmatched. Germline V lookup: CDR1 SGHKS, CDR2 YYEKEE (reference sequence). The CDR3 runs 17 residues. The CDR3 region is CASSPNPGYRGNTEAFF. The CDR3 DNA sequence: TGTGCCAGCAGCCCAAACCCTGGGTACAGGGGGAACACTGAAGCTTTCTTT.

The chain carries TRBV7-3 and TRBJ2-5, with D hard to call. Germline CDR1 is SGHTA and CDR2 is FQGTGA. CDR3 length equals 14 residues. V was cut by 5 bases and J by 5 bases, with 15 bases left in between. DNA of the CDR3: TGTGCCAGCAGCCCCGGCCAGCAGGACGAGACCCAGTACTTC. This gives the protein CASSPGQQDETQYF.

CDR3 sequence reads: CSVPGQGSTDTQYF. CDR3 nucleotide sequence: TGCAGCGTCCCGGGACAAGGGTCAACAGATACGCAGTATTTT. This chain links TRBV29-1 with TRBJ2-3, with D perhaps matching TRBD1 (6 bases). Germline V gene sequence: CDR1 SQVTM, CDR2 ANQGSEA. The germline V and J ends were trimmed by 6 bases and 3 bases, with 16 bases remaining between them. CDR3 size: 14 residues.

This clonotype rates as medium-sized. V and J are TRBV11-3 and TRBJ2-3; 10 bases align to TRBD2. The CDR3 extends over 15 amino acids. Germline V gives CDR1 SGHNT, CDR2 YENEEA. Unmatched junction bases numbered 3, after V lost 3 bases and J lost 3 bases. This CDR3 is CASSFRAGGTDTQYF. As DNA, the CDR3 is TGTGCCAGCAGCTTTCGAGCGGGAGGGACAGATACGCAGTATTTT.

The chain recombines TRBV12-3 or TRBV12-4 with TRBJ2-1; D is ambiguous. CDR3 size: 15 residues. Trimming left V 1 base short and J 0 bases short, with 7 bases between. CDR3 sequence reads: CASSLGVSSYNEQFF. CDR3 bases: TGTGCCAGCAGTTTAGGAGTCAGCTCCTACAATGAGCAGTTCTTC.

V usage is TRBV5-1 and J usage is TRBJ1-6, with D possibly being TRBD1 (5 bases). Germline CDR1 is SGHRS and CDR2 is YFSETQ. This CDR3 spans 16 amino acids. Between the trimmed V and J ends, which lost 0 bases and 0 bases, there was a span of 7 bases. The CDR3 is CASSLGGSSYNSPLHF. The CDR3 DNA reads TGCGCCAGCAGCTTGGGGGGGAGCTCCTATAATTCACCCCTCCACTTT. Variable domain in full (rest from reference TRBV5-1 and TRBJ1-6): KAGVTQTPRYLIKTRGQQVTLSCSPISGHRSVSWYQQTPGQGLQFLFEYFSETQRNKGNFPGRFSGRQFSNSRSEMNVSTLELGDSALYLCASSLGGSSYNSPLHFGNGTRLTVT.

V and J are TRBV5-4 and TRBJ2-4; a possible D gene is TRBD1 (5 bases). There are 15 residues in the CDR3. CDR1 is SGHNT and CDR2 is YYREEE in the germline V gene (reference sequence). V gave up 0 bases and J gave up 2 bases, with 9 bases separating them. DNA for the CDR3: TGTGCCAGCAGCTTGGGTCCGGACACCAAAAACATTCAGTACTTC. It codes for CASSLGPDTKNIQYF.

The genes are TRBV19 and TRBJ1-6; D may be TRBD1 (5 bases). The CDR3 runs to 16 residues. Trimming removed 2 bases from V and 10 bases from J, with 18 bases in between. CDR1 is LNHDA, CDR2 SQIVND, per germline (reference sequence). The CDR3 bases are TGTGCCAGTAGTATATGGACACCTCGGATAGGATCACCCCTCCACTTT. Protein: CASSIWTPRIGSPLHF. The variable domain in full, with the rest retrieved from reference TRBV19 and TRBJ1-6, is DGGITQSPKYLFRKEGQNVTLSCEQNLNHDAMYWYRQDPGQGLRLIYYSQIVNDFQKGDIAEGYSVSREKKESFPLTVTSAQKNPTAFYLCASSIWTPRIGSPLHFGNGTRLTVT.

The chain couples TRBV20-1 to TRBJ1-1; D call uncertain. This CDR3 region has 8 residues. V lost 3 bases to trimming and J lost 11 bases, with 4 bases between them. Germline loops: CDR1 DFQATT, CDR2 SNEGSKA (reference sequence). CDR3 DNA sequence: TGCAGTGCTAGGCCGGCTTTCTTT. Protein product: CSARPAFF.

This clonotype was seen more than once but under ten times. The rearrangement uses TRBV27 and TRBJ2-1; the D gene is possibly TRBD2 (6 bases). The V end was cut by 5 bases, the J end by 7 bases, with 15 bases between. CDR1 and CDR2 (germline): MNHEY, SMNVEV (reference sequence). The CDR3 loop spans 14 amino acids. CDR3 loop: CASSQLSGGNEQFF. The CDR3 bases are TGTGCCAGCAGTCAGCTTAGCGGTGGGAATGAGCAGTTCTTC.

This rearrangement joins TRBV24-1 to TRBJ1-2; tentatively, D is TRBD1 (6 bases). Germline CDR1 and CDR2: KGHDR and SFDVKD. V shed 3 bases and J shed 8 bases, with 15 bases lying between them. The CDR3 extends over 14 amino acids. This CDR3 reads CATSDAARGQGYTF. The CDR3 DNA reads TGTGCCACCAGTGATGCCGCCAGGGGACAAGGCTACACCTTC.

The V and J genes are TRBV7-2 and TRBJ2-1; 11 bases line up with TRBD2. The CDR3 extends over 20 amino acids. CDR1 SGHTA and CDR2 FQGNSA come from the germline V gene. The trim removed 4 bases at V and 0 bases at J, leaving 14 bases unmatched. The CDR3 DNA reads as TGTGCCAGCAGCTCCGTAGCGGGAGGGAGGATTATGAGCTCCTACAATGAGCAGTTCTTC. Translation: CASSSVAGGRIMSSYNEQFF.

This clonotype was counted between two and nine times. V usage is TRBV7-2 and J usage is TRBJ2-7; TRBD2 aligns across 7 bases. CDR3 length: 16 residues. V lost 0 bases to trimming and J lost 2 bases; unmatched junction nucleotides: 7. CDR1 is SGHTA, CDR2 FQGNSA, per germline. The CDR3 protein is CASSLALSSGAYEQYF. The CDR3, as DNA: TGTGCCAGCAGCTTAGCATTGTCTAGCGGTGCCTACGAGCAGTACTTC.

Comments on this clonotype: Given a much more abundant clone one base away, this may be a read error. For the CDR3, the DNA is TGTGCCAGCAGATTAGTGGAGACCCAGTACTTC. Its protein is CASRLVETQYF. This chain uses TRBV7-2 with TRBJ2-5, with D uncertain. Germline CDR1 SGHTA, CDR2 FQGNSA. This CDR3 has 11 amino acids.

This clonotype was counted only a few times. The chain combines TRBV5-5 with TRBJ2-3, with D unclear. This CDR3 region has 13 residues. In germline, CDR1 is SGHKS, CDR2 YYEKEE (reference sequence). V lost 2 bases and J 2 bases, leaving 6 bases between the germline ends. The CDR3 loop is CASSLGPTDTQYF. The CDR3 DNA sequence: TGTGCCAGCAGCTTAGGGCCCACAGATACGCAGTATTTT.